The 20 T cell receptor beta chains below were found in one sample sequenced in a study of beta chain features in type 1 diabetes. The study reverse transcribed the entire isolated RNA, so it sequenced expressed TCRB transcripts. The protocol was immunoSEQ multiplex PCR, while the TCRdb copy is restricted to in-frame clones and leaves out a portion. The sample contains under 250,000 clones, 25% to 30% of which appear only once. Material: central memory CD4+ T cells from blood. These receptors originate from a man aged 30 to 39 in good health.

The chain uses TRBV28 and TRBJ2-7, with D perhaps assigned TRBD1 or TRBD2 (5 bases each). Germline V gene lookup returns CDR1 MDHEN and CDR2 SYDVKM. Trimming stripped 6 bases from V and 6 bases from J, with 15 bases between. The CDR3 runs 13 residues. The CDR3 here is CASRPTGTPEQYF. DNA of the CDR3: TGTGCCAGCAGACCGACCGGGACCCCCGAGCAGTACTTC.

The gene calls are TRBV10-3 and TRBJ2-7; D perhaps matches TRBD2 (6 bases). Looked up from germline, CDR1 is ENHRY and CDR2 is SYGVKD. The V end lost 2 bases, the J end lost 2 bases, and 13 bases lay between the germline ends. This CDR3 is 15 amino acids long. The CDR3 DNA reads TGTGCCATCAGTGAGACCAGCGGGCCCCCCTACGAGCAGTACTTC. Translated, it gives CAISETSGPPYEQYF.

This clone was found a few times. The chain has TRBV5-1 and TRBJ2-3, with 7 nucleotides matching TRBD1. The V and J ends lost 8 bases and 7 bases, in that order; junction bases with no gene match: 7. CDR3 length equals 12 residues. CDR1 and CDR2 (germline): SGHRS, YFSETQ. The CDR3 region has the DNA TGCGCCAGTCAGGGGGATGGATATACGCAGTATTTT. This translates into CASQGDGYTQYF.

Only a few counts were recorded for this clone. The rearrangement links TRBV28 to TRBJ1-1; D unclear. This CDR3 spans 14 amino acids. Germline CDR1 is MDHEN and CDR2 is SYDVKM. The V end was cut by 4 bases, the J end by 1 base, with 10 bases between. CDR3 nucleotides: TGTGCCAGCAGTTCGGGCGCCCGGAACACTGAAGCTTTCTTT. Its translation: CASSSGARNTEAFF. Drawing the rest from reference TRBV28 and TRBJ1-1, the complete variable domain is DVKVTQSSRYLVKRTGEKVFLECVQDMDHENMFWYRQDPGLGLRLIYFSYDVKMKEKGDIPEGYSVSREKKERFSLILESASTNQTSMYLCASSSGARNTEAFFGQGTRLTVV.

The chain uses TRBV10-2 and TRBJ1-4; D is unresolved. With 0 bases removed from V and 10 bases from J, the gap between germline ends came to 12 bases. Germline V gene lookup returns CDR1 WSHSY and CDR2 SAAADI. The CDR3 spans 14 residues. CDR3 sequence (DNA): TGCGCCAGCAGTGAGTCTGAGGAGACGGGAAAACTGTTTTTT. It yields the protein CASSESEETGKLFF.

V is TRBV25-1 and J is TRBJ2-5; perhaps TRBD2 as D (6 bases). V gave up 8 bases and J gave up 0 bases, with 19 bases separating them. CDR1 MGHDK and CDR2 SYGVNS come from the germline V gene. CDR3 length: 16 residues. CDR3 DNA sequence: TGTGCCAGCGCCCCCTTTAGCGGCCTATACCAAGAGACCCAGTACTTC. Its protein is CASAPFSGLYQETQYF.

This chain connects TRBV27 to TRBJ2-7, with 8 bases identical to TRBD2. From germline, CDR1 is MNHEY and CDR2 SMNVEV (reference sequence). V lost 8 bases and J lost 3; bases outside the gene matches: 6. The CDR3 totals 13 residues. CDR3 sequence (DNA): TGTGCCAGCGGAGCGGGAGAAGGCTACGAGCAGTACTTC. It translates to CASGAGEGYEQYF.

The J gene is TRBJ2-7, the V gene TRBV5-1; 9 bases align to TRBD1. This CDR3 is built from 16 residues. Germline assignment: CDR1 SGHRS and CDR2 YFSETQ. V shed 4 bases, J shed 3 bases, and the junction held 11 bases outside the gene matches. The CDR3 coding sequence is TGCGCCAGCAGCCCCGGAGGAGGACAGGGGCTCTACGAGCAGTACTTC. Protein: CASSPGGGQGLYEQYF.

This chain joins TRBV10-1 and TRBJ2-3; weak D call: TRBD1 (6 bases). Germline V gene data show CDR1 as WNHNN and CDR2 as SYGVQD (reference sequence). This CDR3 region has 13 residues. Trimming took 8 bases from V and 4 from J, leaving 13 bases between them. CDR3 sequence: CASCTGSADTQYF. CDR3 nucleotides: TGCGCCAGCTGTACAGGGAGTGCAGATACGCAGTATTTT.

The chain carries TRBV4-2 and TRBJ1-1, with a possible D match to TRBD1 (6 bases). CDR1 LGHNA and CDR2 YNFKEQ come from the germline V gene. Deletions cut 2 bases from V and 6 bases from J, with 13 bases between. This CDR3 region has 14 residues. The CDR3 protein is CASSQPDRVPEAFF. The CDR3 DNA reads TGTGCCAGCAGCCAACCGGACAGAGTTCCTGAAGCTTTCTTT.

J is TRBJ1-1 and V is TRBV7-9, with TRBD1 identical over 11 bases. The V segment lost 6 bases and the J segment 8 bases; nucleotides outside the gene matches: 2. Germline V lookup: CDR1 SEHNR, CDR2 FQNEAQ (reference sequence). This CDR3 is built from 12 residues. The CDR3 region is CASRWDRGEAFF. The CDR3 DNA follows: TGTGCCAGCAGGTGGGACAGGGGGGAAGCTTTCTTT.

This clone was seen only a few times. The chain joins TRBV15 to TRBJ2-5; the D is unclear. Germline assignment: CDR1 LNHNV and CDR2 YYDKDF (reference sequence). Trimming stripped 4 bases from V and 5 bases from J, with 5 bases between. The CDR3 extends over 11 amino acids. The CDR3 DNA is TGTGCCACCAGCAACGGGGAGACCCAGTACTTC. Its translation: CATSNGETQYF.

The genes are TRBV29-1 and TRBJ1-6; 8 bases are shared with TRBD1. The germline CDR1 and CDR2 sequences are SQVTM and ANQGSEA. The CDR3 is 13 residues long. V trimming: 6 bases; J trimming: 10 bases; junction bases outside the gene matches: 8. CDR3 nucleotides: TGCAGCGTGGCCAAGGACAGGGTCTCACCCCTCCACTTT. It translates to CSVAKDRVSPLHF.

This chain uses TRBV28 with TRBJ2-7; maybe TRBD1 (5 bases). The V gene lost 5 bases and the J gene lost 4 bases, with 21 bases spanning the gap. The germline V gene encodes CDR1 MDHEN and CDR2 SYDVKM. The CDR3 has 16 amino acids. The CDR3 DNA reads as TGTGCCAGCAGTATCCCCTCCTTCAGGGTTGGGTACGAGCAGTACTTC. Amino acid sequence: CASSIPSFRVGYEQYF.

Points on this clone: This sample includes further DNA sequences coding for the same CDR3. The chain links TRBV29-1 to TRBJ2-7; TRBD2 might be the D (5 bases). V was pared by 5 bases and J by 2 bases, with 10 bases between. Germline CDR1 is SQVTM and CDR2 is ANQGSEA. The CDR3 has 12 residues. The CDR3 spells CSVLTGTYEQYF. In DNA, the CDR3 is TGCAGCGTTCTGACGGGGACCTACGAGCAGTACTTC.

The chain combines TRBV30 with TRBJ2-1; 8 nucleotides line up with TRBD1. V was pared by 8 bases and J by 5 bases, with 11 bases of the junction left unmatched. This CDR3 comprises 14 residues. In germline, CDR1 is GTSNPN, CDR2 SVGIG (reference sequence). CDR3 loop: CAEGPGGSNNEQFF. The CDR3 coding sequence is TGTGCCGAGGGTCCAGGGGGCTCTAACAATGAGCAGTTCTTC.

This clone showed up just a few times. The J gene is TRBJ1-1, the V gene TRBV5-1; perhaps TRBD1 as D (5 bases). The CDR3 is 13 residues long. Germline V gene lookup returns CDR1 SGHRS and CDR2 YFSETQ. Trimming cost V 10 bases and J 1 base, with 14 bases left between them. The CDR3 nucleotides read TGCGCCTGCAAGCAGGGATCGAACACTGAAGCTTTCTTT. It yields the protein CACKQGSNTEAFF.

This clone was detected a few times. Distinct nucleotide sequences in the sample also encode this CDR3. J is TRBJ1-1 and V is TRBV29-1, with D unclear. This CDR3 has 9 amino acids. The germline V gene encodes CDR1 SQVTM and CDR2 ANQGSEA. Trimming left V 4 bases short and J 4 bases short, with 1 base between. CDR3: CSVGTEAFF. CDR3 nucleotides: TGCAGCGTTGGCACTGAAGCTTTCTTT. The whole variable domain, remainder taken from reference TRBV29-1 and TRBJ1-1, is SAVISQKPSRDICQRGTSLTIQCQVDSQVTMMFWYRQQPGQSLTLIATANQGSEATYESGFVIDKFPISRPNLTFSTLTVSNMSPEDSSIYLCSVGTEAFFGQGTRLTVV.

This clone was observed a handful of times. The gene calls are TRBV6-5 and TRBJ2-3; 8 bases line up with TRBD1. Trimming removed 4 bases from V and 4 bases from J; junction bases left unmatched: 10. Germline values: CDR1 MNHEY, CDR2 SVGAGI. The CDR3 totals 16 residues. CDR3 sequence (DNA): TGTGCCAGCAGTTCGGTCCAGGGACAGGAGGCAGATACGCAGTATTTT. Encoded protein: CASSSVQGQEADTQYF.

The gene calls are TRBV27 and TRBJ1-1; D is unresolved. V was trimmed by 6 bases and J by 4 bases, leaving 12 bases between them. The CDR3 consists of 13 residues. Germline lookup yields CDR1 MNHEY and CDR2 SMNVEV (reference sequence). The CDR3 DNA is TGTGCCAGCAGAGGCTTACCGGGCACTGAAGCTTTCTTT. It yields the protein CASRGLPGTEAFF.